These T cell receptor beta chains were read from a single sample in a study of shared clonotypes between healthy human individuals. Data came from immunoSEQ multiplex PCR; TCRdb stores just in-frame clones and leaves some out. The table has about 2.4 million clones, more than 90% seen once. Specimen: naive CD4+ T cells sorted from blood. The source is a man younger than 30 in good health. Each CDR3 is given with its conserved first and last residue. D genes are given only for firm matches. Not every row has a clone size; where given, it reads once, few, many or a size class.

TRBJ1-6,.,.,TRBV6-5,CASRTGSPSPLHF,TGTGCCAGCAGAACAGGGAGCCCATCACCCCTCCACTTT
TRBJ2-7,.,.,TRBV5-4,CASSSDHEQYF,TGTGCCAGCAGCTCTGACCACGAGCAGTACTTC
TRBJ1-2,TRBD1,.,TRBV6-5,CASSRDRVYGYTF,TGTGCCAGCAGCCGGGACAGGGTTTATGGCTACACCTTC
TRBJ2-1,TRBD2,.,TRBV6-1,CASSDGLAGGKGSYNEQFF,TGTGCCAGCAGTGATGGTCTAGCGGGGGGAAAGGGCTCCTACAATGAGCAGTTCTTC
TRBJ1-3,.,.,TRBV4-1,CASSQPTGPSGNTIYF,TGCGCCAGCAGCCAACCGACAGGACCCTCTGGAAACACCATATATTTT
TRBJ2-7,TRBD1,.,TRBV28,CASSRRQGSSYEQYF,TGTGCCAGCAGCCGTCGACAGGGGAGCTCCTACGAGCAGTACTTC
TRBJ2-7,TRBD1,many,TRBV7-2,CASSLGQGGIYEQYF,TGTGCCAGCAGCTTAGGACAGGGTGGTATCTACGAGCAGTACTTC
TRBJ2-2,.,.,TRBV9,CASSIGTLNTGELFF,TGTGCCAGCAGCATCGGGACTCTTAACACCGGGGAGCTGTTTTTT
TRBJ2-1,.,.,TRBV6-6,CASSPNNEQFF,TGTGCCAGCAGCCCAAACAATGAGCAGTTCTTC
TRBJ1-1,.,.,TRBV29-1,CSVEEWGYTEAFF,TGCAGCGTTGAAGAGTGGGGATACACTGAAGCTTTCTTT
TRBJ1-5,.,.,TRBV4-3,CASSQEFFQGQPQHF,TGCGCCAGCAGCCAAGAATTTTTCCAGGGTCAGCCCCAGCATTTT
TRBJ2-5,.,.,TRBV5-1,CASTLKETQYF,TGCGCCAGCACCCTGAAGGAGACCCAGTACTTC
TRBJ1-5,.,.,TRBV5-1,CASSLDGGNRQPQHF,TGCGCCAGCAGCTTGGATGGCGGGAATCGTCAGCCCCAGCATTTT
TRBJ2-1,.,.,TRBV18,CASSPRRDEQFF,TGTGCCAGCTCACCTCGAAGGGACGAGCAGTTCTTC
TRBJ1-1,.,few,TRBV30,CASALGTEAFF,TGTGCCTCCGCGTTAGGCACTGAAGCTTTCTTT
TRBJ2-3,.,.,TRBV7-2,CASSLAFLAGRSDTQYF,TGTGCCAGCAGCTTAGCTTTTTTGGCAGGGAGGTCAGATACGCAGTATTTT
TRBJ1-2,.,.,TRBV6-5,CASSRDPGGYTF,TGTGCCAGCAGCCGGGACCCGGGGGGCTACACCTTC
TRBJ1-5,TRBD1,.,TRBV2,CASSERTGTKQPQHF,TGTGCCAGCAGTGAGCGGACAGGGACTAAGCAGCCCCAGCATTTT
TRBJ2-4,.,.,TRBV18,CASSLSETGTKYF,TGTGCCAGCTCACTCTCGGAGACCGGGACAAAGTACTTC
TRBJ2-5,TRBD1,.,TRBV28,CASSHRQGVRETQYF,TGTGCCAGCAGCCACAGACAGGGGGTCCGAGAGACCCAGTACTTC
TRBJ1-2,.,.,TRBV29-1,CSVEDRANTF,TGCAGCGTTGAAGATCGGGCCAACACCTTC
TRBJ2-2,.,.,TRBV28,CASSLGGPGELFF,TGTGCCAGCAGTTTAGGCGGTCCCGGGGAGCTGTTTTTT
TRBJ2-4,TRBD2,.,TRBV7-9,CAGGLAGAGAKNIQYF,TGTGCCGGCGGACTAGCGGGGGCGGGAGCCAAAAACATTCAGTACTTC
TRBJ2-7,TRBD2,.,TRBV18,CASSPRLAGSYEQYF,TGTGCCAGCTCACCACGACTAGCGGGTTCCTACGAGCAGTACTTC
TRBJ2-7,.,.,TRBV7-8,CASSLAKAPSYEQYF,TGTGCCAGCAGCTTAGCAAAGGCCCCTTCCTACGAGCAGTACTTC
TRBJ1-5,.,few,TRBV7-8,CASSVRGSQPQHF,TGTGCCAGCAGCGTAAGAGGAAGTCAGCCCCAGCATTTT
TRBJ2-5,.,.,TRBV5-4,CASSSTRREETQYF,TGTGCCAGCAGCTCCACCAGGCGGGAAGAGACCCAGTACTTC
TRBJ2-5,.,.,TRBV7-6,CASSSQDSVETQYF,TGTGCCAGCAGCTCCCAAGACTCTGTAGAGACCCAGTACTTC
TRBJ2-7,.,once,TRBV11-2,CASSSFEEQYF,TGTGCCAGCAGCTCCTTCGAAGAGCAGTACTTC
TRBJ1-6,.,.,TRBV9,CASSEVPNSPLHF,TGTGCCAGCAGCGAAGTCCCTAATTCACCCCTCCACTTT
TRBJ1-6,.,.,TRBV10-1,CASSANDSPLHF,TGCGCCAGCAGTGCGAATGATTCACCCCTCCACTTT
TRBJ1-1,TRBD1,.,TRBV30,CAWSDQGVGTEAFF,TGTGCCTGGAGTGACCAGGGGGTTGGGACTGAAGCTTTCTTT
TRBJ1-2,TRBD1,.,TRBV6-5,CASRRQGADYGYTF,TGTGCCAGCAGGCGACAGGGGGCGGACTATGGCTACACCTTC
TRBJ1-4,.,.,TRBV6-6,CASSYQGQNEKLFF,TGTGCCAGCAGTTACCAGGGTCAAAATGAAAAACTGTTTTTT
TRBJ2-1,.,.,TRBV4-1,CASSQDPAINYNEQFF,TGCGCCAGCAGCCAAGATCCCGCGATAAACTACAATGAGCAGTTCTTC
TRBJ1-3,.,.,TRBV5-1,CASSLGGQLGGNTIYF,TGCGCCAGCAGCTTGGGTGGACAGTTGGGAGGAAACACCATATATTTT
TRBJ2-7,TRBD2,.,TRBV18,CASSPGTSPFGEQYF,TGTGCCAGCTCACCTGGGACTAGCCCTTTCGGGGAGCAGTACTTC
TRBJ1-2,.,.,TRBV4-1,CASSQDRGYGYTF,TGCGCCAGCAGCCAAGATCGAGGCTATGGCTACACCTTC
TRBJ2-5,.,.,TRBV19,CASSRIPGHTKETQYF,TGTGCCAGTAGTAGAATACCGGGACATACCAAAGAGACCCAGTACTTC
TRBJ1-1,.,.,TRBV7-7,CASSLNENTEAFF,TGTGCTAGCAGCCTAAACGAAAACACTGAAGCTTTCTTT
TRBJ2-2,TRBD2,.,TRBV7-2,CASSQGLAGSGELFF,TGTGCCAGCAGCCAGGGACTAGCAGGTTCCGGGGAGCTGTTTTTT
TRBJ2-4,TRBD1,.,TRBV18,CASSLLGTGSLEAKNIQYF,TGTGCCAGCTCATTATTAGGGACAGGGTCGTTGGAAGCCAAAAACATTCAGTACTTC
TRBJ2-7,.,.,TRBV7-9,CASSLSGTPLSEQYF,TGTGCCAGCAGCTTATCCGGGACTCCCCTCTCCGAGCAGTACTTC
TRBJ2-5,.,.,TRBV9,CASSDRDRGGETQYF,TGTGCCAGCAGCGACCGGGACCGAGGGGGTGAGACCCAGTACTTC
TRBJ2-6,.,.,TRBV5-4,CASSLVGYGANVLTF,TGTGCCAGCAGCTTGGTGGGTTATGGGGCCAACGTCCTGACTTTC
TRBJ1-1,.,.,TRBV10-3,CAISPIPQENTEAFF,TGTGCCATCAGTCCTATACCACAGGAGAACACTGAAGCTTTCTTT
TRBJ2-7,.,.,TRBV6-5,CASSYSSNPPYEQYF,TGTGCCAGCAGTTACTCATCCAACCCCCCCTACGAGCAGTACTTC
TRBJ2-7,.,.,TRBV6-1,CASSAQPGQYNYEQYF,TGTGCCAGCAGTGCACAGCCCGGACAGTATAACTACGAGCAGTACTTC
TRBJ2-7,.,.,TRBV6-6,CASSVRRDEQYF,TGTGCCAGCAGTGTCCGAAGGGACGAGCAGTACTTC
TRBJ1-2,TRBD1,.,TRBV25-1,CASSRQGNYGYTF,TGTGCCAGCTCCAGACAGGGGAACTATGGCTACACCTTC